Each of the 10 T cell receptor beta chains below was sequenced from the same sample in a study of T-cell reconstitution after alpha-beta-depleted transplantation in children. Library preparation (for TCRbeta) was performed with unique molecular identifiers. TCRdb reprocessed the PCR reads with MiXCR, giving one entry per CDR3 protein. The sample lists some 95,000 distinct CDR3 sequences; roughly a quarter were seen once. This specimen was PBMCs, taken before TCRalphabeta/CD19-depleted stem cell transplant. The receptor source for this set is a boy under 10 years old with acute lymphoblastic leukemia, due to receive a stem cell transplant.

This clonotype was found a few times. The chain links TRBV3-1 to TRBJ2-7; tentatively, D is TRBD1 (5 bases). The length of the CDR3 is 14 residues. Per germline, CDR1 LGHDT and CDR2 YNNKEL (reference sequence). V lost 0 bases, J lost 4 bases, and 10 bases lay in between. The CDR3 is CASSQEDNSYEQYF. The CDR3, as DNA: TGTGCCAGCAGCCAAGAGGACAACAGTTACGAGCAGTACTTC.

This clonotype was seen at least ten times. This chain links TRBV2 with TRBJ1-1; TRBD1 aligns across 8 bases. Germline V CDR1 and CDR2: SNHLY, FYNNEI. The CDR3 runs 16 residues. Unmatched junction bases numbered 12, after V lost 6 bases and J lost 3 bases. The CDR3 loop reads CASRRGQGMGDTEAFF. For the CDR3, the DNA is TGTGCCAGCAGGCGAGGACAGGGAATGGGGGACACTGAAGCTTTCTTT.

Note on this clonotype: A read error is possible here, since a much larger clone lies one base away. The V and J genes are TRBV7-6 and TRBJ2-7; no firm D call. Trimming took 5 bases from V and 0 from J, leaving 11 bases between them. Per the germline V gene, CDR1 is SGHVS and CDR2 is FNYEAQ. This CDR3 has 14 residues. CDR3 in amino acids: CASSANPLSYEQYF. CDR3 bases: TGTGCCAGCAGCGCCAACCCCCTCTCCTACGAGCAGTACTTC. Complete variable domain (other parts from reference TRBV7-6 and TRBJ2-7): GAGVSQSPRYKVTKRGQDVALRCDPISGHVSLYWYRQALGQGPEFLTYFNYEAQQDKSGLPNDRFSAERPEGSISTLTIQRTEQRDSAMYRCASSANPLSYEQYFGPGTRLTVT.

This clonotype appeared a few times. The rearrangement joins TRBV6-2 or TRBV6-3 to TRBJ2-7; weak D call: TRBD1 (5 bases). The CDR3 is 14 amino acids. CDR1 and CDR2 (germline): MNHEY, SVGEGT. V was shortened by 0 bases and J by 1 base, with 7 bases between the two germline ends. The CDR3 nucleotides are TGTGCCAGCAGTTACTCGACAGAATCCTACGAGCAGTACTTC. It translates to CASSYSTESYEQYF.

The V call is TRBV5-5, the J call TRBJ2-1; D may be TRBD2 (5 bases). The CDR3 contains 16 residues. The V and J ends lost 4 bases and 1 base respectively, with 15 bases between them. The germline V gene has CDR1 SGHKS and CDR2 YYEKEE (reference sequence). DNA for the CDR3: TGTGCCAGCAGCCAAGTCAGCGGATGGTCCTACAATGAGCAGTTCTTC. It specifies CASSQVSGWSYNEQFF. The full variable domain, in which reference TRBV5-5 and TRBJ2-1 provide the parts outside the CDR3, is DAGVTQSPTHLIKTRGQQVTLRCSPISGHKSVSWYQQVLGQGPQFIFQYYEKEERGRGNFPDRFSARQFPNYSSELNVNALLLGDSALYLCASSQVSGWSYNEQFFGPGTRLTVL.

The chain uses TRBV27 and TRBJ2-1; 13 bases align to TRBD2. V lost 6 bases to trimming and J lost 6 bases; unmatched junction nucleotides: 8. Germline V gene lookup returns CDR1 MNHEY and CDR2 SMNVEV (reference sequence). The CDR3 is 16 residues long. The CDR3 DNA reads TGTGCCAGCAGGCTCTCCGGGACTAGCGGGATCAATGAGCAGTTCTTC. It encodes CASRLSGTSGINEQFF.

This clonotype was recorded a few times. This chain connects TRBV28 to TRBJ2-5, with 7 positions matching TRBD2. With V trimmed by 7 bases and J by 3 bases, 11 bases remained unmatched. Germline values: CDR1 MDHEN, CDR2 SYDVKM. CDR3 length: 15 residues. This CDR3 reads CASNPRGVTKETQYF. In DNA form, the CDR3 reads TGTGCCAGCAATCCTCGGGGGGTCACAAAAGAGACCCAGTACTTC.

This clonotype has just a few counts. V gene TRBV12-3 or TRBV12-4 combines with J gene TRBJ2-1, with D perhaps matching TRBD2 (6 bases). Trimming cost V 10 bases and J 6 bases, with 22 bases left between them. The CDR3 extends over 15 amino acids. CDR3 sequence (DNA): TGTGCCACAAGCGGAGGGGCCTCAATATTCAATGAGCAGTTCTTC. This codes for CATSGGASIFNEQFF.

The chain couples TRBV6-2 or TRBV6-3 to TRBJ2-7; no clear D gene. The V gene lost 8 bases and the J gene lost 4 bases, with 18 bases spanning the gap. The CDR3 is 14 amino acids. Germline CDR1 and CDR2: MNHEY and SVGEGT. The CDR3 bases are TGTGCCAGCGCGACATCGCACGATTCTTACGAGCAGTACTTC. Its protein is CASATSHDSYEQYF.

This clonotype showed up many times. The V call is TRBV5-1, the J call TRBJ2-7, with D perhaps matching TRBD2 (5 bases). CDR1 is SGHRS, CDR2 YFSETQ, per germline. Trimming left V 0 bases short and J 0 bases short, with 10 bases between. The CDR3 contains 15 residues. Here the CDR3 reads CASSLETTHSYEQYF. The CDR3 bases are TGCGCCAGCAGCTTGGAGACTACCCACTCCTACGAGCAGTACTTC.